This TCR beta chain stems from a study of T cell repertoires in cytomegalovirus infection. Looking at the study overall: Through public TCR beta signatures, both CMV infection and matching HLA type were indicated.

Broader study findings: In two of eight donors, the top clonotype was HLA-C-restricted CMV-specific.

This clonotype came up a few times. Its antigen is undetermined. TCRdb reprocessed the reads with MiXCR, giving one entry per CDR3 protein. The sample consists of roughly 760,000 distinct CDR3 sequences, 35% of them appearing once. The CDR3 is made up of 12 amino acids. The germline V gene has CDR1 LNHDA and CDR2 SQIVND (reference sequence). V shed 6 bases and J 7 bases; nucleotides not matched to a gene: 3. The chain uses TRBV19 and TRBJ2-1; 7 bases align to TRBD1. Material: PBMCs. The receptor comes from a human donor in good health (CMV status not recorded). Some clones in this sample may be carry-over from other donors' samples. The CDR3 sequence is CASRWDSNEQFF. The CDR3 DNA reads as TGTGCCAGTAGGTGGGACAGTAATGAGCAGTTCTTC.